This T cell receptor (beta chain) was found in a study of blood T cell repertoires in COVID-19. At the level of the study: The United States, Italy and Spain were the sources of the acute and convalescent COVID-19 samples. The cDNA or gDNA used as material had been derived from T cells, B-cell-depleted T cells, or PBMCs.

Seattle's enrolled individuals joined amid active infection and were then monitored longitudinally. TCRdb's table, derived via immunoSEQ multiplex PCR, lists solely in-frame clones and lacks some. The table includes roughly 150,000 clones, just under 85% detected once. This CDR3 has 15 residues. Germline V gene data show CDR1 as SEHNR and CDR2 as FQNEAQ (reference sequence). Germline trimming cut 7 bases from V and 8 bases from J; bases unmatched to any gene: 8. This TCR was sampled from an elderly woman with COVID-19, enrolled during active disease. The J gene is TRBJ2-1, the V gene TRBV7-9, with 13 bases aligning to TRBD2. Sequencing was carried out using peripheral blood. The CDR3 loop is CASNIRTSGSDEQFF. As DNA, the CDR3 is TGTGCCAGCAACATCCGGACTAGCGGGAGTGATGAGCAGTTCTTC.